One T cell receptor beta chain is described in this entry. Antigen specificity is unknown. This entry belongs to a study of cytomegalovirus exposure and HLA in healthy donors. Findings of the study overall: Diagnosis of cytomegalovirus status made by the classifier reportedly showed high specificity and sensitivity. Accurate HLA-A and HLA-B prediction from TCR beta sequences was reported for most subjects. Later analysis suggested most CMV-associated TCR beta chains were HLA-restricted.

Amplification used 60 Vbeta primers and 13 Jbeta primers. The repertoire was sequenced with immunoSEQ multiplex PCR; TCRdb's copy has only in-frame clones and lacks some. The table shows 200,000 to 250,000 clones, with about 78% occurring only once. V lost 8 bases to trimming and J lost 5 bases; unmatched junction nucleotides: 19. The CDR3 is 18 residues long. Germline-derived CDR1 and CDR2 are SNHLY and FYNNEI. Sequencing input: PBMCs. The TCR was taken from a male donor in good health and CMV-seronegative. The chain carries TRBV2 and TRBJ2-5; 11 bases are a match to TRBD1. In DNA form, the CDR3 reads TGTGCCAGCGCCGGACAGGGGGCTCGGGATACAATGTGGGAGACCCAGTACTTC. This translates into CASAGQGARDTMWETQYF.